The next 16 T cell receptor beta chains were all read from a single sample in a study of T cell responses to AZD1222 COVID-19 vaccine. Generated by immunoSEQ multiplex PCR, the TCRdb table keeps only in-frame clones and is missing some. The table lists 150,000 to 200,000 clones, over 75% of them singletons. The sample here was peripheral blood, taken on day 0 of AZD1222 vaccination. The receptors stem from an adult in good health.

The chain couples TRBV27 to TRBJ1-6; tentatively, D is TRBD1 (5 bases). This CDR3 is built from 15 residues. Germline V lookup: CDR1 MNHEY, CDR2 SMNVEV (reference sequence). The V end was cut by 4 bases, the J end by 10 bases, with 17 bases between. This CDR3 is CASSSYRDGGSPLHF. CDR3 coding DNA: TGTGCCAGCAGTTCATATAGGGACGGGGGGTCACCCCTCCACTTT.

V and J are TRBV11-2 and TRBJ2-5; no definite D call. Germline values: CDR1 SGHAT, CDR2 FQNNGV. The V gene lost 6 bases and the J gene lost 4 bases, with 3 bases spanning the gap. The CDR3 extends over 10 amino acids. The CDR3 coding sequence is TGTGCCAGCAGTGGAGAGACCCAGTACTTC. Residues: CASSGETQYF.

V and J are TRBV3-1 (or the pseudogene TRBV3-2) and TRBJ1-1; D is perhaps TRBD1 (6 bases). The CDR3 is made up of 14 amino acids. V was shortened by 1 base and J by 9 bases, with 15 bases between the two germline ends. CDR1 is LGHDT, CDR2 YNNKEL, per germline (reference sequence). The CDR3 nucleotides are TGTGCCAGCAGCCAAGTGGGGGTAGACAGGAAAGCTTTCTTT. Its protein product is CASSQVGVDRKAFF.

The chain uses TRBV4-1 and TRBJ2-1, with TRBD2 identical over 9 bases. The germline gives CDR1 MGHRA, CDR2 YSYEKL. The CDR3 is 17 residues long. V shed 0 bases and J 7 bases; nucleotides not matched to a gene: 10. CDR3 sequence (DNA): TGCGCCAGCAGCCAAGAGCGAGCGGGGGGCCTGAGGAATGAGCAGTTCTTC. It yields the protein CASSQERAGGLRNEQFF.

The V gene is TRBV28, the J gene TRBJ2-4, with 7 bases matching TRBD1. This CDR3 region has 15 residues. The germline gives CDR1 MDHEN, CDR2 SYDVKM. Trimming removed 6 bases from V and 5 bases from J; junction bases left unmatched: 10. The CDR3, as DNA: TGTGCCAGCAGCGACGACAGGGAAGGGGAAAACATTCAGTACTTC. It yields the protein CASSDDREGENIQYF.

V and J are TRBV7-2 and TRBJ2-6; 8 nucleotides agree with TRBD1. CDR3 length equals 19 residues. Germline V gives CDR1 SGHTA, CDR2 FQGNSA. J gave up 0 bases and V 2 bases, and 9 bases lay outside the gene matches. CDR3 coding DNA: TGTGCCAGCAGCTTAATATCCTGGGACAGGAACTCTGGGGCCAACGTCCTGACTTTC. Amino acid sequence: CASSLISWDRNSGANVLTF.

The V call is TRBV28, the J call TRBJ2-1; 10 nucleotides agree with TRBD2. Germline trimming cut 3 bases from V and 6 bases from J; bases unmatched to any gene: 5. From germline, CDR1 is MDHEN and CDR2 SYDVKM. The CDR3 has 15 residues. The CDR3 region has the DNA TGTGCCAGCAGTTTCTTAGCGGGGGGCAGCAATGAGCAGTTCTTC. Its protein is CASSFLAGGSNEQFF.

The chain carries TRBV19 and TRBJ2-5, with 11 bases aligning to TRBD2. Unmatched junction bases numbered 15, after V lost 7 bases and J lost 5 bases. Germline assignment: CDR1 LNHDA and CDR2 SQIVND (reference sequence). The CDR3 is 17 amino acids. Written as DNA, the CDR3 is TGTGCCAGTACCCTCGGATATAGCGGGGGGGACTGGGAGACCCAGTACTTC. Its protein product is CASTLGYSGGDWETQYF.

The count of this clone is one. This rearrangement joins TRBV18 to TRBJ1-1; maybe TRBD1 (5 bases). The germline V gene encodes CDR1 KGHSH and CDR2 LQKENI. V was clipped by 0 bases and J by 1 base, with 9 bases between them. The CDR3 has 15 amino acids. In DNA, the CDR3 is TGTGCCAGCTCACCACCGGCAGGGCCGAACACTGAAGCTTTCTTT. Amino acids: CASSPPAGPNTEAFF.

The chain joins TRBV3-1 (or the pseudogene TRBV3-2) to TRBJ2-5; D may be TRBD1 or TRBD2 (5 bases each). The CDR3 runs to 14 residues. Germline CDR1 and CDR2: LGHDT and YNNKEL (reference sequence). Trimming stripped 7 bases from V and 8 bases from J, with 20 bases between. CDR3 in DNA: TGTGCCAGCACCCTACTAGGGGCACCTGAAACCCAGTACTTC. Translated: CASTLLGAPETQYF.

In regard to this clone: The sample has other DNA sequences that encode this CDR3 too. The chain carries TRBV28 and TRBJ1-5; D is unclear. Deletions cut 3 bases from V and 7 bases from J, with 10 bases between. Germline V gene data show CDR1 as MDHEN and CDR2 as SYDVKM. The CDR3 is 13 residues long. CDR3 residues: CASSFMGRQPQHF. The CDR3 nucleotides are TGTGCCAGCAGTTTTATGGGCCGGCAGCCCCAGCATTTT.

The J gene is TRBJ1-6, the V gene TRBV7-8; maybe TRBD1 (6 bases). This CDR3 is 18 amino acids long. Trimming cost V 5 bases and J 1 base, with 18 bases left between them. The germline V gene has CDR1 SGHVS and CDR2 FQNEAQ. CDR3 sequence: CASSATQGGRSYNSPLHF. CDR3 sequence (DNA): TGTGCCAGCAGCGCCACGCAAGGGGGAAGGTCCTATAATTCACCCCTCCACTTT.

The rearrangement links TRBV5-1 to TRBJ1-4, with a tentative D call TRBD1 (6 bases). The CDR3 is made up of 14 amino acids. The V end lost 4 bases, the J end lost 4 bases, and 11 bases lay between the germline ends. Germline V gene data show CDR1 as SGHRS and CDR2 as YFSETQ. CDR3 sequence: CASSTAGVNEKLFF. CDR3 bases: TGCGCCAGCAGCACCGCAGGGGTTAATGAAAAACTGTTTTTT. The entire variable domain, with the rest obtained from reference TRBV5-1 and TRBJ1-4, is as follows: KAGVTQTPRYLIKTRGQQVTLSCSPISGHRSVSWYQQTPGQGLQFLFEYFSETQRNKGNFPGRFSGRQFSNSRSEMNVSTLELGDSALYLCASSTAGVNEKLFFGSGTQLSVL.

This sequence joins TRBV19 and TRBJ2-5, with 9 bases identical to TRBD2. Losses at the gene ends were 7 bases for V and 0 bases for J; bases not matched to a gene: 6. Germline CDR1 is LNHDA and CDR2 is SQIVND (reference sequence). The CDR3 is 15 amino acids. The CDR3 sequence: CASMERGDYQETQYF. CDR3 bases: TGTGCCAGTATGGAGCGGGGGGATTACCAAGAGACCCAGTACTTC.

The genes are TRBV11-3 and TRBJ2-7; possibly TRBD1 for D (5 bases). This CDR3 has 14 amino acids. Germline CDR1 and CDR2: SGHNT and YENEEA. V was cut by 3 bases and J by 4 bases, with 13 bases left in between. In DNA, the CDR3 is TGTGCCAGCAGCTTCACCTTGACAGCATACGAGCAGTACTTC. It is translated as CASSFTLTAYEQYF.

This clone was seen once. V and J are TRBV7-2 and TRBJ1-4; unclear D gene. This CDR3 has 13 amino acids. With 4 bases removed from V and 8 bases from J, the gap between germline ends came to 11 bases. Germline V gene sequence: CDR1 SGHTA, CDR2 FQGNSA. The CDR3 loop reads CASSSIAREKLFF. The CDR3 DNA reads as TGTGCCAGCAGCTCCATCGCTCGGGAAAAACTGTTTTTT.